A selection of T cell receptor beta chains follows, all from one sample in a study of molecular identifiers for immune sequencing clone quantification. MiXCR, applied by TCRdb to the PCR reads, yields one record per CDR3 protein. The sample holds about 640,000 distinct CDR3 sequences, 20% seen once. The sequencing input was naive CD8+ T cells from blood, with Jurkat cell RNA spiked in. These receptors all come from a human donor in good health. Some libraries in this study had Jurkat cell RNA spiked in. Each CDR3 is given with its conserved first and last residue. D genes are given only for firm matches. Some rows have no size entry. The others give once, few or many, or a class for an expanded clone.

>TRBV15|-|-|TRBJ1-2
TGTGCCACCAGCAGAGAAGGAAAAAACTATGGCTACACCTTC
CATSREGKNYGYTF
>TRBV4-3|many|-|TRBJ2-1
TGCGCCAGCAGCCAAGATTGGAGCGGATACAATGAGCAGTTCTTC
CASSQDWSGYNEQFF
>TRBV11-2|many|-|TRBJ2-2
TGTGCCAGCAGCTCGTTTAACACGAACACCGGGGAGCTGTTTTTT
CASSSFNTNTGELFF
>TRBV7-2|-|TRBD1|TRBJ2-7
TGTGCCAGCAGCTTCCGGACAGGGGCCCCCGAGCAGTACTTC
CASSFRTGAPEQYF
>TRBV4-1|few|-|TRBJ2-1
TGCGCCAGCAGCCACCCACTGGGGGATGAGCAGTTCTTC
CASSHPLGDEQFF
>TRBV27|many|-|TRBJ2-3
TGTGCCAGCACTTGGACGGGGAGCACAGATACGCAGTATTTT
CASTWTGSTDTQYF
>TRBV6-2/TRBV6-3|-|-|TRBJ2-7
TGTGCCAGCAGTTACTTCCCACCACCTTCCGAGCAGTACTTC
CASSYFPPPSEQYF
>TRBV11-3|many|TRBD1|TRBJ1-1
TGTGCCAGCAGCCCCGGACAGGGTCGCGCTGAAGCTTTCTTT
CASSPGQGRAEAFF
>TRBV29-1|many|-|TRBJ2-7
TGCAGCGTGGAGGACCGTACCTACGAGCAGTACTTC
CSVEDRTYEQYF
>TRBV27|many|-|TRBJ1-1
TGTGCCAGCAGCTTAGTCGGGGGGCGGACTGAAGCTTTCTTT
CASSLVGGRTEAFF
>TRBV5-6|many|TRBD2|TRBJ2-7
TGTGCCAGCAGCTTGGTGGAGGGAGGGTCCTACGAGCAGTACTTC
CASSLVEGGSYEQYF
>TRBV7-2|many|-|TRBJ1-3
TGTGCCAGCAGCGCGAAACTCTCCCGGGGTCGCTGGGGAAACACCATATATTTT
CASSAKLSRGRWGNTIYF
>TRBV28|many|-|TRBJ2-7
TGTGCCAGCAGTTTATCCCCGGAAGGACTCTACGAGCAGTACTTC
CASSLSPEGLYEQYF
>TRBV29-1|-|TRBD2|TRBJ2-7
TGCAGCGTTGGACTCAATTCGGGACTAGATTACGGGCAGTACTTC
CSVGLNSGLDYGQYF
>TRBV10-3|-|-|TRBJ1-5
TGTGCCATTTGGATTTATAGCAATCAGCCCCAGCATTTT
CAIWIYSNQPQHF
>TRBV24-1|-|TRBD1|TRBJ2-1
TGTGCCACCAGTGATACTGGACAGGGGGTAAATGAGCAGTTCTTC
CATSDTGQGVNEQFF
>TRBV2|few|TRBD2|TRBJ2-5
TGTGCCAGCAAAGTAGCGGGGGGCTCGCTGCGGGAGACCCAGTACTTC
CASKVAGGSLRETQYF
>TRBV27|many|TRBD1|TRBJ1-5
TGTGCCAGCGGGAGACAGGGTAGCAATCAGCCCCAGCATTTT
CASGRQGSNQPQHF
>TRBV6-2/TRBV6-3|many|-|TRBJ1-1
TGTGCCAGCAGTGAGTACGGTCCAAGGGGGGCTTTCTTT
CASSEYGPRGAFF
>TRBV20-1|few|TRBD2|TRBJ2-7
TGCAGTGCTAGAATCTGGACTAGCGGTGACCAAATATCCTACGAGCAGTACTTC
CSARIWTSGDQISYEQYF
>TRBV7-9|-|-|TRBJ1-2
TGTGCCAGCAGCTTAAGCTTAACTTATGGCTACACCTTC
CASSLSLTYGYTF
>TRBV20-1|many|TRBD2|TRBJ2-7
TGCAGTGCTAGAGATCTCACTAGCGGCTACGAGCAGTACTTC
CSARDLTSGYEQYF
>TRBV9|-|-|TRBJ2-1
TGTGCCAGTAATAGGGGTGACACGGGGGTTGTAGGTGAGCAGTTCTTC
CASNRGDTGVVGEQFF
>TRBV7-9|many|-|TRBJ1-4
TGTGCCAGCAGCTTAGTGGGCATTAATGAAAAACTGTTTTTT
CASSLVGINEKLFF